Described below is a single T cell receptor (beta chain) sequence and its context. No antigen is known for it. The CDR3 is 14 residues long. Trimming cost V 2 bases and J 5 bases, with 8 bases left between them. Germline CDR1 SGDLS, CDR2 YYNGEE. The study ran its PCR with 60 Vbeta and 13 Jbeta primers. Libraries were prepared by immunoSEQ multiplex PCR; TCRdb keeps only in-frame clonotypes and omits some of them. This table holds over 150,000 clones, 70% to 90% found once. This entry is derived from a study of cytomegalovirus exposure and HLA in healthy donors. Study observations and caveats: Most of the TCR beta V segments (in an earlier analysis) were productive either about 87% or about 30% of the time.

The TCR was taken from a man aged 25-45 years in good health and CMV-seropositive. The V call is TRBV9, the J call TRBJ1-6; D is perhaps TRBD1 (6 bases). The source material was PBMCs. The CDR3 protein is CASSVDSDNSPLHF. The CDR3, as DNA: TGTGCCAGCAGCGTGGACAGTGATAATTCACCCCTCCACTTT.